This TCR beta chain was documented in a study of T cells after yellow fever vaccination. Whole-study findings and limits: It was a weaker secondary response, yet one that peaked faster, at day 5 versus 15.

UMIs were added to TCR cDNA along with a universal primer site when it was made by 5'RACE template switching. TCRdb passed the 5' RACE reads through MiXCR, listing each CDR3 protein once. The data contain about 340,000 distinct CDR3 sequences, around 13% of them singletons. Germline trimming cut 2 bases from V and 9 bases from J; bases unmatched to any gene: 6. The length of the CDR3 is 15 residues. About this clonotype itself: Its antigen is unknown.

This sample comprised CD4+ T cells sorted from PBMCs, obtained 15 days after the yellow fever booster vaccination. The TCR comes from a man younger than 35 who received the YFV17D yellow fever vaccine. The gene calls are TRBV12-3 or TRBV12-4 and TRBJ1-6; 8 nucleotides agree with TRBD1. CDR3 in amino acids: CASSLQGAGSSPLHF. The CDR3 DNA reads TGTGCCAGCAGTTTACAGGGGGCAGGGTCTTCACCCCTCCACTTT.